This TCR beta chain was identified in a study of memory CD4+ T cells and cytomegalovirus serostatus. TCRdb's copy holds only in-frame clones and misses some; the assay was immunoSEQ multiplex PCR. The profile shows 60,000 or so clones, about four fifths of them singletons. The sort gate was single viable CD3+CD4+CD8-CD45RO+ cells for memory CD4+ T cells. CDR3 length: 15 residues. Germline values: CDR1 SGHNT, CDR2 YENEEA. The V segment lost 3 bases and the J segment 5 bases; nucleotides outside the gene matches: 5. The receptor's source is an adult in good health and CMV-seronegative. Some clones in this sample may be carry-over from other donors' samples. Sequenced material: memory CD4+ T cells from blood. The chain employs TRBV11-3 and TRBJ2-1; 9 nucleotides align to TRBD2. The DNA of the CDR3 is TGTGCCAGCAGCTTGGCGGGAGGGCCCAACAATGAGCAGTTCTTC. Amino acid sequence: CASSLAGGPNNEQFF.